These T cell receptor beta chains were read from a single sample in a study of TIL therapy for anti-PD-1-resistant metastatic lung cancer. Produced via immunoSEQ multiplex PCR; TCRdb's table is partial and in-frame only. The table shows approximately 95,000 clones, with less than 70% occurring only once. The source was tumor tissue, collected at baseline. The receptors shown here come from a person aged 25-80 years with non-small cell lung cancer. The CDR3 runs from the conserved cysteine through the conserved F or W. The order of the fields is J gene, D gene, clone size, V gene, CDR3 DNA, CDR3 protein. The D gene is left open where the match is weak. Rows give clone size only sometimes, using once, few, many, or a class for an expanded clone.

j_gene: TRBJ2-1; d_gene: .; abundance: few; v_gene: TRBV7-3; CDR3nt: TGTGCCAGCAGCTTAACGGGTGGAGGGGGAAATGAGCAGTTCTTC; CDR3aa: CASSLTGGGGNEQFF
j_gene: TRBJ2-1; d_gene: TRBD1; abundance: .; v_gene: TRBV28; CDR3nt: TGTGCCAGCAGTTTGTGGGACAGGGACGGGAATGAGCAGTTCTTC; CDR3aa: CASSLWDRDGNEQFF
j_gene: TRBJ1-4; d_gene: .; abundance: .; v_gene: TRBV5-5; CDR3nt: TGTGCCAGCAGCTTACAGGGAGGGGATGAAAAACTGTTTTTT; CDR3aa: CASSLQGGDEKLFF
j_gene: TRBJ1-2; d_gene: TRBD1; abundance: .; v_gene: TRBV28; CDR3nt: TGTGCCAGCAGTCTGATGGTAGGGGGCGGAAACTATGGCTACACCTTC; CDR3aa: CASSLMVGGGNYGYTF
j_gene: TRBJ2-7; d_gene: .; abundance: .; v_gene: TRBV2; CDR3nt: TGTGCCAGCAGGGGCGACAGGAATAACTACGAGCAGTACTTC; CDR3aa: CASRGDRNNYEQYF
j_gene: TRBJ2-2; d_gene: .; abundance: .; v_gene: TRBV7-3; CDR3nt: TGTGCCAGCAGCTCTACAGGGAGGAACACCGGGGAGCTGTTTTTT; CDR3aa: CASSSTGRNTGELFF
j_gene: TRBJ1-2; d_gene: TRBD1; abundance: few; v_gene: TRBV5-5; CDR3nt: TGTGCCAGCAGCTGGGGATCGACAGGGGCTAACTATGGCTACACCTTC; CDR3aa: CASSWGSTGANYGYTF
j_gene: TRBJ1-2; d_gene: .; abundance: .; v_gene: TRBV30; CDR3nt: TGTGCCTGGAGTACAGCCAACTATGGCTACACCTTC; CDR3aa: CAWSTANYGYTF
j_gene: TRBJ2-2; d_gene: TRBD2; abundance: few; v_gene: TRBV3-1/TRBV3-2; CDR3nt: TGTGCCAGCAGCCAACTAGCGGGGACTTCCACCGGGGAGCTGTTTTTT; CDR3aa: CASSQLAGTSTGELFF
j_gene: TRBJ2-7; d_gene: TRBD2; abundance: .; v_gene: TRBV7-2; CDR3nt: TGTGCCAGCAGCCTGGGGCGGGGGGCTTCCTACGAGCAGTACTTC; CDR3aa: CASSLGRGASYEQYF
j_gene: TRBJ1-2; d_gene: TRBD1; abundance: .; v_gene: TRBV29-1; CDR3nt: TGCAGCGTTGAGTCGACAGGGTTAGGTGGCTACACCTTC; CDR3aa: CSVESTGLGGYTF
j_gene: TRBJ2-5; d_gene: TRBD1; abundance: .; v_gene: TRBV10-2; CDR3nt: TGCGCCAGCAGAGAGACAGGGCAAGAGACCCAGTACTTC; CDR3aa: CASRETGQETQYF
j_gene: TRBJ1-6; d_gene: TRBD1; abundance: .; v_gene: TRBV18; CDR3nt: TGTGCCAGCTCACCTCTGCAGGGGGCGCAAAGTAATTCACCCCTCCACTTT; CDR3aa: CASSPLQGAQSNSPLHF
j_gene: TRBJ1-5; d_gene: TRBD1; abundance: .; v_gene: TRBV7-2; CDR3nt: TGTGCCAGCAGCTTAGTACGGACAGGAGGAAGCAATCAGCCCCAGCATTTT; CDR3aa: CASSLVRTGGSNQPQHF
j_gene: TRBJ2-3; d_gene: .; abundance: .; v_gene: TRBV10-1; CDR3nt: TGCGCCAGCAGAGGATCAGGGGCCGATACGCAGTATTTT; CDR3aa: CASRGSGADTQYF
j_gene: TRBJ1-2; d_gene: .; abundance: .; v_gene: TRBV24-1; CDR3nt: TGTGCCACCAGTGATTTAGAGGGGTTTGGCTACACCTTC; CDR3aa: CATSDLEGFGYTF
j_gene: TRBJ1-2; d_gene: .; abundance: .; v_gene: TRBV19; CDR3nt: TGTGCCAGTAGGACCACAGGGATAGGCTACACCTTC; CDR3aa: CASRTTGIGYTF
j_gene: TRBJ2-2; d_gene: TRBD1; abundance: .; v_gene: TRBV9; CDR3nt: TGTGCCAGCAGTTGGACAGGGAACACCGGGGAGCTGTTTTTT; CDR3aa: CASSWTGNTGELFF
j_gene: TRBJ2-1; d_gene: .; abundance: .; v_gene: TRBV27; CDR3nt: TGTGCCAGCAGTCTCCTCTCTAACTACAATGAGCAGTTCTTC; CDR3aa: CASSLLSNYNEQFF
j_gene: TRBJ2-2; d_gene: .; abundance: .; v_gene: TRBV28; CDR3nt: TGTGCCAGCAGTGGTTGGGATGGGAACACCGGGGAGCTGTTTTTT; CDR3aa: CASSGWDGNTGELFF
j_gene: TRBJ2-1; d_gene: TRBD1; abundance: .; v_gene: TRBV5-1; CDR3nt: TGCGCCAGCAGCTTGGAGGGGGCCGCCTACAATGAGCAGTTCTTC; CDR3aa: CASSLEGAAYNEQFF
j_gene: TRBJ2-5; d_gene: .; abundance: .; v_gene: TRBV11-2; CDR3nt: TGTGCCAGCAGCTTGCTAACCGGTGGCGGGGGCCGCGCCGCCCAGTACTTC; CDR3aa: CASSLLTGGGGRAAQYF
j_gene: TRBJ1-4; d_gene: TRBD1; abundance: .; v_gene: TRBV7-2; CDR3nt: TGTGCCAGCAGCCTGGACAGGGAGGGTGAAAAACTGTTTTTT; CDR3aa: CASSLDREGEKLFF
j_gene: TRBJ2-3; d_gene: TRBD2; abundance: .; v_gene: TRBV7-3; CDR3nt: TGTGCCAGCAGCCCCGGCGGCGGGAGGATAGATACGCAGTATTTT; CDR3aa: CASSPGGGRIDTQYF
j_gene: TRBJ2-7; d_gene: .; abundance: medium-sized; v_gene: TRBV19; CDR3nt: TGTGCCAGTAGTATAGTCGCCTCCTCCTCCTACGAGCAGTACTTC; CDR3aa: CASSIVASSSYEQYF
j_gene: TRBJ2-3; d_gene: .; abundance: .; v_gene: TRBV30; CDR3nt: TGTGCCTGGAGTCAAAGCTCAGATACGCAGTATTTT; CDR3aa: CAWSQSSDTQYF
j_gene: TRBJ2-7; d_gene: .; abundance: .; v_gene: TRBV5-6; CDR3nt: TGTGCCAGCAGCTTGAAGGGGTGGCACGAGCAGTACTTC; CDR3aa: CASSLKGWHEQYF
j_gene: TRBJ2-7; d_gene: TRBD2; abundance: few; v_gene: TRBV7-8; CDR3nt: TGTGCCAGCAGCCCGGGGGGGAGGGTCTCCTACGAGCAGTACTTC; CDR3aa: CASSPGGRVSYEQYF
j_gene: TRBJ2-5; d_gene: .; abundance: .; v_gene: TRBV2; CDR3nt: TGTGCCAGCAGTGAATCGGGAGTCCCCCAAGAGACCCAGTACTTC; CDR3aa: CASSESGVPQETQYF
j_gene: TRBJ2-4; d_gene: .; abundance: few; v_gene: TRBV6-5; CDR3nt: TGTGCCAGCAGTACTAGAAACATTCAGTACTTC; CDR3aa: CASSTRNIQYF
j_gene: TRBJ2-7; d_gene: .; abundance: .; v_gene: TRBV7-6; CDR3nt: TGTGCCAGCAGCTTCCGAGACAGGTACTACGAGCAGTACTTC; CDR3aa: CASSFRDRYYEQYF
j_gene: TRBJ2-5; d_gene: TRBD1; abundance: .; v_gene: TRBV6-6; CDR3nt: TGTGCCAGCAGAAATGCCGGGACAGGGCTCGGAGAGACCCAGTACTTC; CDR3aa: CASRNAGTGLGETQYF
j_gene: TRBJ2-1; d_gene: .; abundance: few; v_gene: TRBV4-3; CDR3nt: TGCGCCAGCAGCCAAGACCCCAGCGACGATGAGCAGTTCTTC; CDR3aa: CASSQDPSDDEQFF
j_gene: TRBJ2-5; d_gene: TRBD2; abundance: .; v_gene: TRBV14; CDR3nt: TGTGCCAGCAGCCAAGAACTAGCGGGGGGTCCGGCGACCCAGTACTTC; CDR3aa: CASSQELAGGPATQYF
j_gene: TRBJ2-5; d_gene: TRBD2; abundance: .; v_gene: TRBV7-9; CDR3nt: TGTGCCAGCAGCCCCGGGGTAGCGGGAGTTCGCGAGACCCAGTACTTC; CDR3aa: CASSPGVAGVRETQYF
j_gene: TRBJ2-1; d_gene: TRBD2; abundance: .; v_gene: TRBV3-1/TRBV3-2; CDR3nt: TGTGCCAGCAGCCAAGATCGTCGGAGCGGGAGGGTCTCCTACAATGAGCAGTTCTTC; CDR3aa: CASSQDRRSGRVSYNEQFF
j_gene: TRBJ2-4; d_gene: TRBD1; abundance: .; v_gene: TRBV24-1; CDR3nt: TGTGCCACCAGTGAACGGACAGGGAAGGACATTCAGTACTTC; CDR3aa: CATSERTGKDIQYF
j_gene: TRBJ1-1; d_gene: TRBD1; abundance: .; v_gene: TRBV7-3; CDR3nt: TGTGCCAGCAGCCCAACTCCGGGACAGGGGGCTGAAGCTTTCTTT; CDR3aa: CASSPTPGQGAEAFF
j_gene: TRBJ2-2; d_gene: .; abundance: .; v_gene: TRBV5-8; CDR3nt: TGTGCCAGCAGCTTCGGCAGGGCGGGGACCGGGGAGCTGTTTTTT; CDR3aa: CASSFGRAGTGELFF
j_gene: TRBJ2-3; d_gene: .; abundance: .; v_gene: TRBV7-2; CDR3nt: TGTGCCAGCAGCGAAACCTCCCCCGTAGATACGCAGTATTTT; CDR3aa: CASSETSPVDTQYF
j_gene: TRBJ2-1; d_gene: TRBD2; abundance: .; v_gene: TRBV19; CDR3nt: TGTGCCAGTAGTATTAGGTCCAGCGGGGGGTACAATGAGCAGTTCTTC; CDR3aa: CASSIRSSGGYNEQFF
j_gene: TRBJ1-5; d_gene: .; abundance: .; v_gene: TRBV28; CDR3nt: TGTGCCAGCAGTTTAGAAGGAAGGGATCAGCCCCAGCATTTT; CDR3aa: CASSLEGRDQPQHF
j_gene: TRBJ2-7; d_gene: TRBD2; abundance: few; v_gene: TRBV6-5; CDR3nt: TGTGCCAGCAGCGGACTAGCGGGGGGGCAGTACGAGCAGTACTTC; CDR3aa: CASSGLAGGQYEQYF
j_gene: TRBJ2-6; d_gene: TRBD1; abundance: many; v_gene: TRBV29-1; CDR3nt: TGCAGCGTTGTGGGGACAGGTATCTCTGGGGCCAACGTCCTGACTTTC; CDR3aa: CSVVGTGISGANVLTF
j_gene: TRBJ1-2; d_gene: .; abundance: .; v_gene: TRBV13; CDR3nt: TGTGCCAGCAGGGAACAGGGAAACTATGGCTACACCTTC; CDR3aa: CASREQGNYGYTF
j_gene: TRBJ1-5; d_gene: .; abundance: .; v_gene: TRBV4-1; CDR3nt: TGCGCCAGCAGCCAAGAGTGGGTTAGCAGCGGCAATCAGCCCCAGCATTTT; CDR3aa: CASSQEWVSSGNQPQHF
j_gene: TRBJ2-3; d_gene: TRBD2; abundance: .; v_gene: TRBV5-1; CDR3nt: TGCGCCAGCAGCTCCGGACTAGCGGTCCCAGATACGCAGTATTTT; CDR3aa: CASSSGLAVPDTQYF